The T cell receptor (beta chain) described here comes from a study of neurological immune-mediated disorders. The CDR3 extends over 14 amino acids. The germline gives CDR1 SQVTM, CDR2 ANQGSEA. The V and J ends lost 1 base and 4 bases respectively, with 12 bases between them. Specified time point: technical triplicate 2. There are a few counts of this clonotype. The team produced cDNA through 5'RACE using 10-nucleotide random UMIs. Via MiXCR, TCRdb re-called the 5' RACE reads, giving one row per CDR3 protein. The sample holds about 59,000 distinct CDR3 sequences; nearly 25% are singletons and the top ten take 4.6%.

The sequenced material came from PBMCs. The chain employs TRBV29-1 and TRBJ2-3; no clear D. The clonotype comes from a man between 60 and 75 years old with HTLV-1-associated myelopathy (HAM/TSP). CDR3 sequence reads: CSVEAAGSPDTQYF. The CDR3 coding sequence is TGCAGCGTTGAAGCCGCAGGTAGTCCAGATACGCAGTATTTT.